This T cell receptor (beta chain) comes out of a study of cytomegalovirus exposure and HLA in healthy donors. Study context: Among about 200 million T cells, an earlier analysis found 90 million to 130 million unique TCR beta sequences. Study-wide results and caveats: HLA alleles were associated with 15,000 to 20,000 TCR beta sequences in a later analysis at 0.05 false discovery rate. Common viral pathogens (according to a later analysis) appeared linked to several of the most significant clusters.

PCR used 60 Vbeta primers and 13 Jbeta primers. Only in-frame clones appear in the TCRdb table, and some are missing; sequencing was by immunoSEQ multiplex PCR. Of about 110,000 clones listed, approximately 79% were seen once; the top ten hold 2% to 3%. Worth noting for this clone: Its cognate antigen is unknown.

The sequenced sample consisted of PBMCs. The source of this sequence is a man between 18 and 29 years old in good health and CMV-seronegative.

CDR3 nucleotides: TGTGCCAGCAGCCTATGGGGGCGACTAGCGGGGGACACAGATACGCAGTATTTT. Translation gives CASSLWGRLAGDTDTQYF. The chain has TRBV4-2 and TRBJ2-3, with 12 bases fitting TRBD2. Germline values: CDR1 LGHNA, CDR2 YNFKEQ. This CDR3 has 18 amino acids. Trimming cost V 4 bases and J 2 bases; bases outside gene matches: 10.